These 19 T cell receptor beta chains were sequenced from one sample in a study of vaccination effects on CD4 cells after COVID-19. Before any sequencing was done, the ViraFEST assay used viral peptide pools to expand antigen-specific CD4+ T cells. The culture ran for 10 days, and then CD4+ T cells were isolated. Among the vaccine recipients, none had a prior SARS-CoV-2 infection, and nucleocapsid antibodies were negative. For these TCRs, the target antigens are not known. The data were produced by immunoSEQ multiplex PCR, yet TCRdb's version contains in-frame clones alone and is incomplete. Here the sample spans around 55,000 clones, roughly 70% being singletons. Sequenced material: CD4+ T cells from PBMCs cultured with SARS-CoV-2 spike peptides, taken before COVID-19 vaccination. The receptors come from a human donor who received a COVID-19 vaccine.

This clone appeared once. The chain joins TRBV6-5 to TRBJ2-7, with 7 nucleotides matching TRBD2. CDR1 and CDR2 (germline): MNHEY, SVGAGI. V lost 4 bases to trimming and J lost 2 bases; unmatched junction nucleotides: 8. The CDR3 covers 15 residues. The CDR3 DNA reads TGTGCCAGCAGTTCTGGGGGGGGGACGCCCTACGAGCAGTACTTC. Translating it yields CASSSGGGTPYEQYF.

This clone showed up just once. The chain uses TRBV5-6 and TRBJ2-7; TRBD2 matches at 7 bases. The V gene's germline CDR1 is SGHDT and CDR2 YYEEEE. The CDR3 has 11 amino acids. J was trimmed by 7 bases and V by 2 bases; bases with no gene match: 0. In DNA, the CDR3 is TGTGCCAGCAGCTTAGCGGGGGAGCAGTACTTC. Translated, it gives CASSLAGEQYF. The complete variable domain, with remaining parts taken from reference TRBV5-6 and TRBJ2-7, reads DAGVTQSPTHLIKTRGQQVTLRCSPKSGHDTVSWYQQALGQGPQFIFQYYEEEERQRGNFPDRFSGHQFPNYSSELNVNALLLGDSALYLCASSLAGEQYFGPGTRLTVT.

V is TRBV7-8 and J is TRBJ1-1, with 7 bases identical to TRBD1. This CDR3 comprises 13 residues. Trimming at V came to 5 bases and at J to 7 bases, leaving 7 bases not matched to a gene. Germline loops: CDR1 SGHVS, CDR2 FQNEAQ. The CDR3 spells CASSQDRRGEAFF. The CDR3 DNA sequence: TGTGCCAGCAGCCAGGACAGGAGAGGTGAAGCTTTCTTT.

The chain employs TRBV18 and TRBJ1-5, with D perhaps matching TRBD1 (6 bases). This CDR3 is built from 13 residues. Trimming stripped 6 bases from V and 2 bases from J, with 8 bases between. Germline CDR1 KGHSH, CDR2 LQKENI. The CDR3 protein is CASSRQGNQPQHF. In DNA form, the CDR3 reads TGTGCCAGCTCTCGACAGGGCAATCAGCCCCAGCATTTT.

This clone was detected once. The chain has TRBV7-2 and TRBJ2-4; the D gene is possibly TRBD1 (5 bases). CDR1 SGHTA and CDR2 FQGNSA come from the germline V gene. The CDR3 extends over 12 amino acids. Trimming pared 3 bases from V and 6 bases from J, leaving 6 bases between. Here the CDR3 reads CASSFDRNIQYF. CDR3 DNA: TGTGCCAGCAGCTTCGACAGAAACATTCAGTACTTC.

The V and J genes are TRBV10-3 and TRBJ1-2, with 9 bases lining up with TRBD1. This CDR3 region has 13 residues. Per the germline V gene, CDR1 is ENHRY and CDR2 is SYGVKD. V shed 6 bases and J 7 bases; nucleotides not matched to a gene: 6. The CDR3 here is CAISQQGAPGYTF. The CDR3 DNA sequence: TGTGCCATCAGCCAACAGGGGGCGCCTGGCTACACCTTC.

This sequence joins TRBV7-9 and TRBJ1-1, with TRBD1 as a possible D gene (5 bases). CDR1 is SEHNR and CDR2 is FQNEAQ in the germline V gene (reference sequence). The CDR3 is made up of 16 amino acids. Trimming took 3 bases from V and 2 from J, leaving 16 bases between them. The CDR3 DNA sequence: TGTGCCAGCAGCTTCGGCCAGGGTTTTGCTAACACTGAAGCTTTCTTT. The encoded protein is CASSFGQGFANTEAFF.

The rearrangement uses TRBV6-5 and TRBJ2-3; D remains unclear. Germline V gene data show CDR1 as MNHEY and CDR2 as SVGAGI. V lost 5 bases, J lost 3 bases, and 9 bases lay in between. The length of the CDR3 is 13 residues. The CDR3, as DNA: TGTGCCAGCAGTCTCACCTTTACAGATACGCAGTATTTT. Translation gives CASSLTFTDTQYF.

The rearrangement uses TRBV5-4 and TRBJ2-5, with D perhaps assigned TRBD1 or TRBD2 (7 bases each). The CDR3 has 15 amino acids. Deletions cut 6 bases from V and 5 bases from J, with 20 bases between. Germline V lookup: CDR1 SGHNT, CDR2 YYREEE (reference sequence). CDR3: CASNTWGRGRETQYF. The CDR3 DNA sequence: TGTGCCAGCAACACTTGGGGGAGGGGGCGGGAGACCCAGTACTTC.

Worth noting for this clone: Germline is not matched at one junction end, which may reflect a read error. The chain couples TRBV9 to TRBJ1-4; 12 bases match TRBD1. CDR1 and CDR2 (germline): SGDLS, YYNGEE. This CDR3 has 16 amino acids. The CDR3 DNA reads as TGTGCCAGCAGCGTAGGGGGACAGGGGGCTAAAGAAAAACTGTTTTTT. This encodes CASSVGGQGAKEKLFF.

V is TRBV5-1 and J is TRBJ1-3; 9 bases line up with TRBD1. Per germline, CDR1 SGHRS and CDR2 YFSETQ. V shed 2 bases, J shed 2 bases, and the junction held 5 bases outside the gene matches. CDR3 length equals 16 residues. CDR3 loop: CASSFTGGATGNTIYF. DNA of the CDR3: TGCGCCAGCAGCTTTACAGGGGGCGCAACTGGAAACACCATATATTTT.

The rearrangement links TRBV30 to TRBJ1-6, with a tentative D call TRBD1 (6 bases). Germline V gives CDR1 GTSNPN, CDR2 SVGIG (reference sequence). V was trimmed by 0 bases and J by 9 bases, leaving 12 bases between them. This CDR3 region has 14 residues. The CDR3 loop reads CAWSVGGGGSPLHF. As DNA, the CDR3 is TGTGCCTGGAGTGTGGGAGGGGGAGGTTCACCCCTCCACTTT.

The chain recombines TRBV7-9 with TRBJ2-7; no reliable D call. Germline-derived CDR1 and CDR2 are SEHNR and FQNEAQ (reference sequence). The CDR3 runs to 14 residues. V lost 1 base and J 5 bases, leaving 12 bases between the germline ends. CDR3 residues: CASSLDVSPHEQYF. In DNA, the CDR3 is TGTGCCAGCAGCTTAGACGTCAGCCCCCACGAGCAGTACTTC.

The rearrangement uses TRBV6-5 and TRBJ1-1; maybe TRBD1 (5 bases). V lost 5 bases to trimming and J lost 1 base, with 11 bases between them. CDR1 is MNHEY and CDR2 is SVGAGI in the germline V gene. This CDR3 has 14 residues. CDR3 amino acids: CASSRRDWNTEAFF. The CDR3 bases are TGTGCCAGCAGTCGCCGGGACTGGAACACTGAAGCTTTCTTT.

This chain links TRBV5-6 with TRBJ1-6, with D possibly being TRBD1 (5 bases). Germline CDR1 SGHDT, CDR2 YYEEEE. The V and J ends lost 3 bases and 8 bases respectively, with 15 bases between them. The length of the CDR3 is 15 residues. The CDR3 loop is CASSSGPSGHSPLHF. The DNA for the CDR3 is TGTGCCAGCAGCTCGGGACCCAGCGGGCATTCACCCCTCCACTTT.

The rearrangement links TRBV28 to TRBJ2-3; 10 bases fit TRBD1. Germline V CDR1 and CDR2: MDHEN, SYDVKM. The V gene end was trimmed by 5 bases and the J gene end by 2 bases; junction bases not matched to a gene: 7. CDR3 size: 16 residues. CDR3 residues: CASSPWTGGNTDTQYF. In nucleotides, the CDR3 is TGTGCCAGCAGTCCCTGGACAGGGGGTAACACAGATACGCAGTATTTT.

V usage is TRBV3-1 (or the pseudogene TRBV3-2) and J usage is TRBJ2-2, with D possibly being TRBD2 (5 bases). Looked up from germline, CDR1 is LGHDT and CDR2 is YNNKEL (reference sequence). CDR3 length: 15 amino acids. The germline V and J ends were trimmed by 3 bases and 3 bases, with 11 bases remaining between them. CDR3 bases: TGTGCCAGCAGCCAGGGAGCTGGCGACACCGGGGAGCTGTTTTTT. Its translation is CASSQGAGDTGELFF.

This rearrangement joins TRBV6-5 to TRBJ1-1, with 7 bases matching TRBD1. Looked up from germline, CDR1 is MNHEY and CDR2 is SVGAGI. J was trimmed by 1 base and V by 5 bases; bases with no gene match: 7. CDR3 length: 15 residues. The CDR3 nucleotides are TGTGCCAGCAGTACGCGGACAGGCCGGAACACTGAAGCTTTCTTT. This codes for CASSTRTGRNTEAFF.

The chain carries TRBV4-1 and TRBJ2-5; the D gene is possibly TRBD1 (6 bases). Germline V gene sequence: CDR1 MGHRA, CDR2 YSYEKL. Deletions cut 6 bases from V and 5 bases from J, with 13 bases between. The CDR3 is 13 amino acids. The CDR3 DNA reads TGCGCCAGCAGGGAACAGGGTCAGGAGACCCAGTACTTC. Protein product: CASREQGQETQYF.